A single sample is the source of the 25 T cell receptor beta chains below, sequenced in a study of T-cell memory formation after mild COVID-19. TCRdb recomputed calls from the 5' RACE reads with MiXCR, one row per CDR3 protein. In the table there are 250,000 to 400,000 distinct CDR3 sequences, approximately 14% of which are singletons. The source material was PBMCs or a T cell subset sorted from them (not recorded which). These TCRs come from a man in his late teens or twenties who had mild COVID-19 (a few samples of this study predate the infection). Cell type and time point are not known.

This clonotype came up a few times. The V call is TRBV5-4, the J call TRBJ2-2; D may correspond to TRBD1 or TRBD2 (5 bases each). CDR1 is SGHNT, CDR2 YYREEE, per germline (reference sequence). V lost 6 bases, J lost 1 base, and 13 bases lay in between. The CDR3 runs to 15 residues. Here the CDR3 reads CASKKGTVNTGELFF. The CDR3 DNA sequence: TGTGCCAGCAAGAAAGGGACGGTGAACACCGGGGAGCTGTTTTTT. The variable domain in full, completed from reference TRBV5-4 and TRBJ2-2, reads ETGVTQSPTHLIKTRGQQVTLRCSSQSGHNTVSWYQQALGQGPQFIFQYYREEENGRGNFPPRFSGLQFPNYSSELNVNALELDDSALYLCASKKGTVNTGELFFGEGSRLTVL.

V usage is TRBV4-3 and J usage is TRBJ2-5; TRBD2 matches at 10 bases. Trimming cost V 1 base and J 1 base; bases outside gene matches: 3. This CDR3 spans 16 amino acids. Per the germline V gene, CDR1 is LGHNA and CDR2 is YSLEER. The CDR3 DNA sequence: TGCGCCAGCAGCCAAGTTCCTAGCGGGAGCCAAGAGACCCAGTACTTC. Its protein product is CASSQVPSGSQETQYF.

This clonotype was picked up a small number of times. The chain uses TRBV10-3 and TRBJ2-3; D not resolved. V gave up 4 bases and J gave up 0 bases, with 8 bases separating them. CDR3 length: 14 amino acids. The germline V gene has CDR1 ENHRY and CDR2 SYGVKD. The CDR3 nucleotides are TGTGCCATCAGTGGCAGGTCTAGCACAGATACGCAGTATTTT. This gives the protein CAISGRSSTDTQYF.

V gene TRBV20-1 combines with J gene TRBJ1-4; D gene uncertain. CDR1 DFQATT and CDR2 SNEGSKA come from the germline V gene (reference sequence). Trimming stripped 0 bases from V and 5 bases from J, with 4 bases between. The CDR3 totals 12 residues. The CDR3 loop reads CSARDWNEKLFF. CDR3 nucleotide sequence: TGCAGTGCTAGAGATTGGAATGAAAAACTGTTTTTT.

This rearrangement joins TRBV7-9 to TRBJ1-5; maybe TRBD1 (5 bases). The CDR3 is made up of 13 amino acids. Germline assignment: CDR1 SEHNR and CDR2 FQNEAQ (reference sequence). V lost 3 bases and J 7 bases, leaving 10 bases between the germline ends. The CDR3 nucleotides are TGTGCCAGCAGCTTGACAGTCGGGCAGCCCCAGCATTTT. It translates to CASSLTVGQPQHF.

This clonotype was counted between two and nine times. The chain couples TRBV28 to TRBJ2-1; TRBD2 is a possible D gene (6 bases). Germline V lookup: CDR1 MDHEN, CDR2 SYDVKM. The CDR3 length is 15 residues. Trimming removed 7 bases from V and 4 bases from J, with 17 bases in between. DNA of the CDR3: TGTGCCAGCACCCAGGGAGGCGACCCGTACAATGAGCAGTTCTTC. It translates to CASTQGGDPYNEQFF.

CDR3 sequence reads: CASSPRSEQYF. As DNA, the CDR3 is TGTGCCAGCAGCCCGCGGTCCGAGCAGTACTTC. The rearrangement joins TRBV7-9 to TRBJ2-7; D gene uncertain. The CDR3 is 11 amino acids. Germline loops: CDR1 SEHNR, CDR2 FQNEAQ (reference sequence). V was trimmed by 5 bases and J by 6 bases, leaving 8 bases between them.

A few counts support this clonotype. V is TRBV11-1 and J is TRBJ2-5; D not resolved. Germline lookup yields CDR1 SGHAT and CDR2 FQDESV (reference sequence). V dropped 5 bases and J dropped 3 bases, with 13 bases sitting between them. The CDR3 is made up of 14 amino acids. The CDR3 bases are TGTGCCAGCAGCGCCGGAACACTCGAAGAGACCCAGTACTTC. It translates to CASSAGTLEETQYF.

This clonotype was recorded many times. The rearrangement links TRBV4-2 to TRBJ2-7, with 8 bases matching TRBD2. CDR1 is LGHNA, CDR2 YNFKEQ, per germline. The V segment lost 1 base and the J segment 0 bases; nucleotides outside the gene matches: 8. This CDR3 is 17 amino acids long. CDR3 bases: TGTGCCAGCAGCCAAGCGGCGGGGGGCCCCTTCTCCTACGAGCAGTACTTC. It codes for CASSQAAGGPFSYEQYF.

This clonotype was observed a handful of times. The chain joins TRBV11-2 to TRBJ2-3, with TRBD2 matching 7 bases. V lost 5 bases to trimming and J lost 7 bases; unmatched junction nucleotides: 9. The length of the CDR3 is 14 residues. CDR1 SGHAT and CDR2 FQNNGV come from the germline V gene. CDR3 coding DNA: TGTGCCAGCAGCAAAGCGGCGGGGGTAAATACGCAGTATTTT. The encoded protein is CASSKAAGVNTQYF.

This clonotype was detected only a few times. The chain carries TRBV4-1 and TRBJ1-1; D is ambiguous. The germline V gene encodes CDR1 MGHRA and CDR2 YSYEKL. The length of the CDR3 is 16 residues. Trimming stripped 0 bases from V and 1 base from J, with 12 bases between. CDR3 nucleotide sequence: TGCGCCAGCAGCCAAGATGGGCACCTAAAGAACACTGAAGCTTTCTTT. This translates into CASSQDGHLKNTEAFF.

The CDR3 loop is CASSYGRITDTQYF. In DNA, the CDR3 is TGTGCCAGCAGTTACGGACGGATCACAGATACGCAGTATTTT. The chain combines TRBV6-5 with TRBJ2-3; unclear D gene. V lost 2 bases and J lost 2, with 8 bases in between. Germline values: CDR1 MNHEY, CDR2 SVGAGI. This CDR3 has 14 residues.

This clonotype has only a few counts. This chain links TRBV14 with TRBJ1-1; the D is unclear. CDR1 is SGHDN and CDR2 is FVKESK in the germline V gene. V was trimmed by 3 bases and J by 0 bases, leaving 11 bases between them. The CDR3 is 15 residues long. The CDR3 spells CASSHRPYMNTEAFF. The DNA of the CDR3 is TGTGCCAGCAGCCACAGGCCTTACATGAACACTGAAGCTTTCTTT.

This clonotype has at least ten counts. The chain has TRBV20-1 and TRBJ2-4, with D tentatively TRBD2 (5 bases). Germline V gene lookup returns CDR1 DFQATT and CDR2 SNEGSKA (reference sequence). This CDR3 region has 15 residues. Trimming removed 0 bases at V and 3 bases at J, with 12 bases between. The CDR3 here is CSARDDTSGKNIQYF. In DNA, the CDR3 is TGCAGTGCTAGAGATGATACAAGCGGCAAAAACATTCAGTACTTC.

A remark on this clonotype: One base away lies a much larger clone, so this may be a sequencing read error. The chain couples TRBV7-8 to TRBJ2-1; D not certain. V was clipped by 5 bases and J by 8 bases, with 10 bases between them. The germline gives CDR1 SGHVS, CDR2 FQNEAQ. The CDR3 sequence is 12 residues long. CDR3 sequence: CASSRGDYEQFF. The CDR3 DNA sequence: TGTGCCAGCAGCCGAGGAGACTATGAGCAGTTCTTC.

This clonotype turned up a few times. The V call is TRBV5-1, the J call TRBJ2-3, with D possibly TRBD1 on 5 matching bases. Trimming cost V 0 bases and J 4 bases, with 12 bases left between them. Germline V gene lookup returns CDR1 SGHRS and CDR2 YFSETQ. The CDR3 runs to 15 residues. CDR3 nucleotides: TGCGCCAGCAGCTTGGTTGGCAGGGTGCCAGATACGCAGTATTTT. As protein: CASSLVGRVPDTQYF. The variable domain in full, completed from reference TRBV5-1 and TRBJ2-3, reads KAGVTQTPRYLIKTRGQQVTLSCSPISGHRSVSWYQQTPGQGLQFLFEYFSETQRNKGNFPGRFSGRQFSNSRSEMNVSTLELGDSALYLCASSLVGRVPDTQYFGPGTRLTVL.

The chain is built from TRBV5-1 and TRBJ1-6; 9 bases are a match to TRBD1. CDR1 SGHRS and CDR2 YFSETQ come from the germline V gene. This CDR3 is 14 amino acids long. V lost 4 bases to trimming and J lost 10 bases; unmatched junction nucleotides: 6. The CDR3 DNA sequence: TGCGCCAGCAGCGCCGGACAGGGGCGGTCACCCCTCCACTTT. It translates to CASSAGQGRSPLHF.

This clonotype was detected only a few times. V gene TRBV4-3 combines with J gene TRBJ1-1; D may be TRBD1 (5 bases). The V gene's germline CDR1 is LGHNA and CDR2 YSLEER. The CDR3 extends over 15 amino acids. V was clipped by 4 bases and J by 5 bases, with 17 bases between them. The CDR3 is CASSPQPARETEAFF. DNA of the CDR3: TGCGCCAGCAGCCCACAACCGGCCAGGGAGACTGAAGCTTTCTTT.

This clonotype turned up a few times. The rearrangement links TRBV6-6 to TRBJ2-7; D unresolved. Germline assignment: CDR1 MNHNY and CDR2 SVGAGI (reference sequence). V lost 2 bases and J lost 4, with 12 bases in between. The length of the CDR3 is 14 residues. The CDR3, as DNA: TGTGCCAGCAGTTACGATACAGCCTTGTACGAGCAGTACGTC. Protein product: CASSYDTALYEQYV.

CDR3 region: CASTGGVNEQYF. In DNA form, the CDR3 reads TGTGCCAGCACGGGGGGAGTCAACGAGCAGTACTTC. This rearrangement joins TRBV6-5 to TRBJ2-7; 7 bases are shared with TRBD2. The CDR3 loop spans 12 amino acids. The ends lost 7 bases at V and 5 bases at J; junction bases unmatched: 5. Germline values: CDR1 MNHEY, CDR2 SVGAGI.

J is TRBJ2-7 and V is TRBV6-2 or TRBV6-3, with 9 bases identical to TRBD1. With 6 bases clipped from V and 7 bases from J, the junction kept 10 bases outside the gene matches. The length of the CDR3 is 14 residues. CDR1 is MNHEY and CDR2 is SVGEGT in the germline V gene. The CDR3 protein is CASSPGQGKGEQYV. CDR3 sequence (DNA): TGTGCCAGCAGCCCCGGACAGGGGAAGGGTGAGCAGTACGTC.

The chain carries TRBV28 and TRBJ2-1, with no clear D. This CDR3 spans 14 amino acids. The germline gives CDR1 MDHEN, CDR2 SYDVKM. V was pared by 2 bases and J by 2 bases, with 7 bases between. CDR3 in amino acids: CASSLLDTYNEQFF. CDR3 coding DNA: TGTGCCAGCAGTTTACTGGATACCTACAATGAGCAGTTCTTC.

V is TRBV20-1 and J is TRBJ1-5; D is possibly TRBD1 (5 bases). V dropped 0 bases and J dropped 3 bases, with 9 bases sitting between them. The CDR3 loop spans 14 amino acids. CDR1 DFQATT and CDR2 SNEGSKA come from the germline V gene (reference sequence). This CDR3 reads CSARDPGFNQPQHF. DNA of the CDR3: TGCAGTGCTAGAGATCCAGGGTTCAATCAGCCCCAGCATTTT.

In this sample, this clonotype turned up a few times. The V and J genes are TRBV28 and TRBJ2-7; D is possibly TRBD2 (7 bases). The V gene lost 6 bases and the J gene lost 5 bases, with 20 bases spanning the gap. Germline CDR1 reads MDHEN; CDR2 reads SYDVKM. The CDR3 loop spans 15 amino acids. The CDR3 spells CASSSPSAGANEQYV. CDR3 DNA: TGTGCCAGCAGCTCCCCCAGTGCGGGGGCGAACGAGCAGTACGTC.

This clonotype was seen a single time. V is TRBV20-1 and J is TRBJ2-5; 11 nucleotides match TRBD2. Germline assignment: CDR1 DFQATT and CDR2 SNEGSKA (reference sequence). J lost 3 bases, V lost 3 bases, and 3 bases had no gene match. The CDR3 has 14 residues. CDR3 DNA: TGCAGTGCTAGCCCTAGCGGGAGGAAAGAGACCCAGTACTTC. Translated, it gives CSASPSGRKETQYF.